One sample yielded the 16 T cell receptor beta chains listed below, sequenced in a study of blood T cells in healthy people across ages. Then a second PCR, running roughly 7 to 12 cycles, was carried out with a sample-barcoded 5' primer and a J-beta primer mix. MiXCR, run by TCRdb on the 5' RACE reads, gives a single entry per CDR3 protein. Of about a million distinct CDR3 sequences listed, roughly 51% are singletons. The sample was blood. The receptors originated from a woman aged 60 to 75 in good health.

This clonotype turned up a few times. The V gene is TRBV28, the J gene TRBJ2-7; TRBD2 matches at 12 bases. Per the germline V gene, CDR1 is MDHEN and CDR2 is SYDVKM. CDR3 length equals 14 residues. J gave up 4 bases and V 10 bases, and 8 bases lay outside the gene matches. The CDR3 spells CATGETSGGYEQYF. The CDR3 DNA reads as TGTGCCACAGGAGAGACTAGCGGGGGATACGAGCAGTACTTC.

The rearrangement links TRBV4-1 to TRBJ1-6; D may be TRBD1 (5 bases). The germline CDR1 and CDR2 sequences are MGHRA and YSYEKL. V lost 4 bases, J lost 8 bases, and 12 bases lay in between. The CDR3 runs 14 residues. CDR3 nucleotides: TGCGCCAGCAGCCGCGGGGGGATCGATTCACCCCTCCACTTT. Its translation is CASSRGGIDSPLHF.

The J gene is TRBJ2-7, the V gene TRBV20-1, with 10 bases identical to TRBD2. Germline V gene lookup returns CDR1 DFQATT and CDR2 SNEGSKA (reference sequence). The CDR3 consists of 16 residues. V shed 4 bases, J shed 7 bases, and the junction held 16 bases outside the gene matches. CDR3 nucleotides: TGCAGTGCTATCCAAACGACTCTAGCGGGAGAGCCTGAGCAGTACTTC. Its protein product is CSAIQTTLAGEPEQYF.

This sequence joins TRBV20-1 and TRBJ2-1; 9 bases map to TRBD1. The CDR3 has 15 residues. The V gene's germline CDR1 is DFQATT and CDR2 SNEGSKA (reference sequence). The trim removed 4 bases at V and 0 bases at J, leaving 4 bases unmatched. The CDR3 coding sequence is TGCAGTGCTACCTGGGACAGGGTCTCCTACAATGAGCAGTTCTTC. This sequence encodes CSATWDRVSYNEQFF.

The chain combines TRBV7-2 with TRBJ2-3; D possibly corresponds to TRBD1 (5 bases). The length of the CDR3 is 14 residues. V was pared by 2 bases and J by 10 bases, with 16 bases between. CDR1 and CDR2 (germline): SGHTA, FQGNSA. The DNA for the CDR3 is TGTGCCAGCAGCTTATACCAGGGCGTGGATGCGCAGTATTTT. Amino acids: CASSLYQGVDAQYF.

CDR3 DNA: TGTGCCTGGAGGCAGGGGTCCCCCTACGAGCAGTACTTC. Translation: CAWRQGSPYEQYF. This chain joins TRBV30 and TRBJ2-4; possibly TRBD1 for D (6 bases). The DNA end lines up better with TRBJ2-7; the J call may be wrong. CDR1 is GTSNPN and CDR2 is SVGIG in the germline V gene (reference sequence). CDR3 length: 13 residues.

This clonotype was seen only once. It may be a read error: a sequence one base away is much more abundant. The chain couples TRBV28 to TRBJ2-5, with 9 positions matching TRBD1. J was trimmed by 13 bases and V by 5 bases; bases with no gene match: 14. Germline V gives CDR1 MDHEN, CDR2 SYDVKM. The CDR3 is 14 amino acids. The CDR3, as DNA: TGTGCCAGCAGTCTGGGACAGGGTTTGAACATTCGGTACTTC. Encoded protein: CASSLGQGLNIRYF.

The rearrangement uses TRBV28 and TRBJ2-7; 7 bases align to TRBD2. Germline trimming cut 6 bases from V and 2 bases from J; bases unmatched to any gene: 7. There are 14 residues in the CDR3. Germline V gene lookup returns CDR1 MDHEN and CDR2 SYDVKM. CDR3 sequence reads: CASRVGLGTYEQYF. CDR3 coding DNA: TGTGCCAGCAGAGTCGGACTAGGAACCTACGAGCAGTACTTC.

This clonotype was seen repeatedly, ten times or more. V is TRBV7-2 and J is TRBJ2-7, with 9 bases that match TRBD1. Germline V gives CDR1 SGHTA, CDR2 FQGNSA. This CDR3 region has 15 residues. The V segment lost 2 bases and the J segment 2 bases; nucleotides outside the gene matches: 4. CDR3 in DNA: TGTGCCAGCAGCTTATCGGGACAGGGACCCTACGAGCAGTACTTC. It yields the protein CASSLSGQGPYEQYF.

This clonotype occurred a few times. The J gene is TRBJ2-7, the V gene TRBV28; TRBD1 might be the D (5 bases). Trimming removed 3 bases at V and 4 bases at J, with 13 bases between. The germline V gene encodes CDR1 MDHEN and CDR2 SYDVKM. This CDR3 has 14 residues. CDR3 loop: CASSFRQGLYEQYF. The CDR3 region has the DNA TGTGCCAGCAGTTTCCGTCAGGGCCTTTACGAGCAGTACTTC.

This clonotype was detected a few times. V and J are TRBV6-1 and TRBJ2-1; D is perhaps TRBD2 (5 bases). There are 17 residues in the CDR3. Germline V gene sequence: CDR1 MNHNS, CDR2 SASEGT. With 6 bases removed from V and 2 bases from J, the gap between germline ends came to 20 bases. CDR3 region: CASRISPRSGTYNEQFF. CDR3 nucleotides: TGTGCCAGCAGAATTTCCCCTAGGTCGGGGACCTACAATGAGCAGTTCTTC.

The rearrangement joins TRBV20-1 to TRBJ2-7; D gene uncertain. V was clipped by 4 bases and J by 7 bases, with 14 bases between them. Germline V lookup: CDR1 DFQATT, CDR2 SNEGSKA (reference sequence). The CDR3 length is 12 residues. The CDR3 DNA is TGCAGTGCTACTAACAACTACAATGAGCAGTACTTC. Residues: CSATNNYNEQYF.

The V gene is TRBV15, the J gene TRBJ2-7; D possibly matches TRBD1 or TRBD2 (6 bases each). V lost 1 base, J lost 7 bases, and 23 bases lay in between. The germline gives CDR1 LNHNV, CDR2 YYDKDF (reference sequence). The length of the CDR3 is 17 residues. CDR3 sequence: CATSRGPDGYRGGEQYF. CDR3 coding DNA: TGTGCCACCAGCAGAGGTCCGGACGGTTACCGAGGGGGGGAGCAGTACTTC.

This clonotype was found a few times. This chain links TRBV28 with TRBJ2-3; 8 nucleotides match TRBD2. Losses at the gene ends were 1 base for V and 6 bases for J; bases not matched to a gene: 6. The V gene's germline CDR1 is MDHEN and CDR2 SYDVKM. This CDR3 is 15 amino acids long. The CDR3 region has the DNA TGTGCCAGCAGTTTATATCCTAGCGGGTGGGATACGCAGTATTTT. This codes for CASSLYPSGWDTQYF. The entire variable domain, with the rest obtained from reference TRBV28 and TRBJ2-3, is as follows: DVKVTQSSRYLVKRTGEKVFLECVQDMDHENMFWYRQDPGLGLRLIYFSYDVKMKEKGDIPEGYSVSREKKERFSLILESASTNQTSMYLCASSLYPSGWDTQYFGPGTRLTVL.

CDR3: CSVADRAWDEQYF. Here the CDR3 DNA reads TGCAGCGTCGCGGACAGGGCATGGGACGAGCAGTACTTC. The genes are TRBV29-1 and TRBJ2-7; 8 positions agree with TRBD1. The CDR3 extends over 13 amino acids. Germline CDR1 SQVTM, CDR2 ANQGSEA. Unmatched junction bases numbered 9, after V lost 6 bases and J lost 5 bases.

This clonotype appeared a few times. This chain's CDR3 is CASSQGTGYGNEQFF. Here the CDR3 DNA reads TGCGCCAGCAGCCAAGGGACAGGGTACGGGAATGAGCAGTTCTTC. The genes are TRBV4-3 and TRBJ2-1, with 8 nucleotides matching TRBD1. V dropped 1 base and J dropped 7; count of bases not matched to a gene: 6. The CDR3 is 15 amino acids. Per germline, CDR1 LGHNA and CDR2 YSLEER.